The text below deals with one T cell receptor beta chain. The germline gives CDR1 SGHRS, CDR2 YFSETQ. The CDR3 is 14 residues long. J lost 1 base, V lost 8 bases, and 4 bases had no gene match. The data originate from a study of siplizumab effects on memory and regulatory T cells. Method: immunoSEQ multiplex PCR; TCRdb's copy keeps in-frame clones and lacks some. The sample has 87,000 or so clones, more than 80% seen once. The clonotype originates from a human donor in good health. Sequenced: CD4+ T cells sorted from blood. The V call is TRBV5-1, the J call TRBJ2-2; 8 bases line up with TRBD2. DNA of the CDR3: TGCGCCAGTTCGGGACTAGTGAACACCGGGGAGCTGTTTTTT. Its protein is CASSGLVNTGELFF.